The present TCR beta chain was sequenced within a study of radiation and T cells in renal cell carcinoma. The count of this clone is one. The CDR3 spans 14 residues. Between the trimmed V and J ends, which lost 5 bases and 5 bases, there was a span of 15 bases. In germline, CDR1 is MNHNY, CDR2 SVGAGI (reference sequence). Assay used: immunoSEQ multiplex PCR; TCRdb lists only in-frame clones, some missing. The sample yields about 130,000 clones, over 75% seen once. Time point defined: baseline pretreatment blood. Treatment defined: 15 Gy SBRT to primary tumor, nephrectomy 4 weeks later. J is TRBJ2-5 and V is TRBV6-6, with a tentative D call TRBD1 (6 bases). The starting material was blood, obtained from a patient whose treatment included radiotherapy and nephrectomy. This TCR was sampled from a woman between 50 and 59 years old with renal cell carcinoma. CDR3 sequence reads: CASSLGQFGETQYF. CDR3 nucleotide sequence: TGTGCCAGCAGTCTCGGACAGTTTGGGGAGACCCAGTACTTC.